This TCR beta chain was recorded in a study of monozygotic twins with cystic fibrosis. The protocol was immunoSEQ multiplex PCR, while the TCRdb copy is restricted to in-frame clones and leaves out a portion. The sample has under 30,000 clones; 75% to 95% are singletons. Germline CDR1 and CDR2: MNHEY and SVGAGI. V was trimmed by 6 bases and J by 4 bases, leaving 10 bases between them. The CDR3 is 14 amino acids. The TCR sequence derives from a girl aged 2 to 9 with cystic fibrosis. This rearrangement joins TRBV6-5 to TRBJ2-6; perhaps TRBD2 as D (6 bases). The sample taken for sequencing was blood. In nucleotides, the CDR3 is TGTGCCAGCAGCCGGACTACCGGGGCCAACGTCCTGACTTTC. Its protein product is CASSRTTGANVLTF.